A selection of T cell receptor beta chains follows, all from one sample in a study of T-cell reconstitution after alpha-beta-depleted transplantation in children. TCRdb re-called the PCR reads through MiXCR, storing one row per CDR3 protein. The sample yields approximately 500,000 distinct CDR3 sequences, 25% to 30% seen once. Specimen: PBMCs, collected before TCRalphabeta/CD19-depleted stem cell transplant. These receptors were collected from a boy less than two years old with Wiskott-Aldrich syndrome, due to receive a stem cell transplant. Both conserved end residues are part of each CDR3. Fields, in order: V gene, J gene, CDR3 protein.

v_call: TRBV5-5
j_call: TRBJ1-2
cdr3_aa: CASSPGTGGFWGYTF

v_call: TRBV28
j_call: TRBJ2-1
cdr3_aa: CATVAPEKNEQFF

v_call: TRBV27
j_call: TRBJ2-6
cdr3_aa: CASGRDFHREAGANVLTF

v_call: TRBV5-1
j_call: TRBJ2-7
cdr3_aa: CASRRTLAGGAYEQYF

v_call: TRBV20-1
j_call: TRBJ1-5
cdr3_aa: CSAALGLSINQPQHF

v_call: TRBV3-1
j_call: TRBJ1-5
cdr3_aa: CASSPTGGHQPQHF

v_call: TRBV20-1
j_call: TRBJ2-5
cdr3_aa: CSTRGAAQETQYF

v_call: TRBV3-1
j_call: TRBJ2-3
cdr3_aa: CASSHSDTQYF

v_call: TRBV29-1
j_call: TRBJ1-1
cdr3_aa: CSVHRGTEAFF

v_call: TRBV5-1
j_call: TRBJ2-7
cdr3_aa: CASSSTGQGAGEQYF

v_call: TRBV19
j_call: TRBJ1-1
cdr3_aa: CASTMTGNTEAFF

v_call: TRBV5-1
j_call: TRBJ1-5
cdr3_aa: CASSWTGIGGQPQHF

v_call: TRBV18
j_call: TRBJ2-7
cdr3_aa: CASSPGTGQLSAEQYF

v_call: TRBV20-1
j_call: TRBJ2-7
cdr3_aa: CSARPLIRTSGYEQYF

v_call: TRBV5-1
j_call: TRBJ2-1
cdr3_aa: CASSLPPRTSSYNEQFF

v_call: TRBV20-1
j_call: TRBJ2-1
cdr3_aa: CSARSRVGRVYNEQFF

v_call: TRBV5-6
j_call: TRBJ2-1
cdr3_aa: CASSLASAASWNNEQFF

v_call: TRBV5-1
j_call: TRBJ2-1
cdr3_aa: CASSLVIASYNEQFF

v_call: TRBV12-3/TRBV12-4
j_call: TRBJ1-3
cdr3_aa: CASSTGSSGNTIYF

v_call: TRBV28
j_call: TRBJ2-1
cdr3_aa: CASSLVSGPYNEQFF